This paragraph covers one TCR beta chain sequence. The antigen remains unidentified. In the same sample, other DNA sequences code for this CDR3. These data are taken from a study of shared clonotypes between healthy human individuals. Findings of the study overall: A few donors shared approximately 5% of their naive CD4 clonotypes.

Per the original methods: ImmunoSEQ yielded junction-only sequences lacking quality scores, so filtering differed. The method was immunoSEQ multiplex PCR; TCRdb's version includes in-frame clones alone and lacks a portion of them. V, J and clone size are taken as reported in that table, and D and trimming were inferred from the DNA itself. The sample holds around 2,000,000 clones; 90% to 95% are singletons and the top ten take more than 0.1%. This receptor was identified in a man between 18 and 29 years old in good health. The sample taken for sequencing was naive CD4+ T cells sorted from blood. This sample's subset: CD45RA+ positively selected.

Here the CDR3 DNA reads TGCAGTGCTCCGATCACAGATACGCAGTATTTT. It codes for CSAPITDTQYF. The V gene is TRBV20-1, the J gene TRBJ2-3; D uncertain. V lost 5 bases and J 2 bases, leaving 5 bases between the germline ends. This CDR3 spans 11 amino acids. Germline V gives CDR1 DFQATT, CDR2 SNEGSKA (reference sequence).